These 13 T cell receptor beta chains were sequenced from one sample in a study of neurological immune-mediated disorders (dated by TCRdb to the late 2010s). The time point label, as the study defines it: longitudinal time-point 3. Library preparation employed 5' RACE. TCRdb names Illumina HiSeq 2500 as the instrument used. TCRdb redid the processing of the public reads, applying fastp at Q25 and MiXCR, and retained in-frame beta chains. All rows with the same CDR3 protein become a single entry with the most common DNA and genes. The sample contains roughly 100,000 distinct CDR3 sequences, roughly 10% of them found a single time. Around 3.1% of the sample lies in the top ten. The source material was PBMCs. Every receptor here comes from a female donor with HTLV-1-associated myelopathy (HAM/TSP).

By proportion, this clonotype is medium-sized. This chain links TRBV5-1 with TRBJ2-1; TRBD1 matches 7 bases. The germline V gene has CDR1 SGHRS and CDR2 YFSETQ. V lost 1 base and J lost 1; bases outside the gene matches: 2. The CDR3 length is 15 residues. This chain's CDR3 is CASSLSGQSYNEQFF. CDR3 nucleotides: TGCGCCAGCAGCTTGTCGGGACAGTCCTACAATGAGCAGTTCTTC.

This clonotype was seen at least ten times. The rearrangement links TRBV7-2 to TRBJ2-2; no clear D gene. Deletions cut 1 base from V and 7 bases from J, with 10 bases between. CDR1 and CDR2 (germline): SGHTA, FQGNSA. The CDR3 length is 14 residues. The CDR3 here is CASSLEPGFGELFF. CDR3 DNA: TGTGCCAGCAGCTTAGAACCGGGTTTCGGGGAGCTGTTTTTT.

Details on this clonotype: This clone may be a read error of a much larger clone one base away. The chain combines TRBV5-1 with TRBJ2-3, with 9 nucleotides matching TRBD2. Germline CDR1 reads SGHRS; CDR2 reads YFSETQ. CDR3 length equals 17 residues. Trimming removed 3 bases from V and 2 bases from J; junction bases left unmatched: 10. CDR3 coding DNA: TGCGCCAGCAGCTCGGGACTAGCCTTAGGCATCACAGATACGCAGTATTTT. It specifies CASSSGLALGITDTQYF.

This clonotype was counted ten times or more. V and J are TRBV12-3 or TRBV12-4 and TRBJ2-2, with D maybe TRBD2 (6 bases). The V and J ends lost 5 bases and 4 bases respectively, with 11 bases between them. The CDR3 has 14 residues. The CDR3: CASSPGLITGELFF. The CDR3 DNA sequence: TGTGCCAGCAGTCCGGGACTTATCACCGGGGAGCTGTTTTTT.

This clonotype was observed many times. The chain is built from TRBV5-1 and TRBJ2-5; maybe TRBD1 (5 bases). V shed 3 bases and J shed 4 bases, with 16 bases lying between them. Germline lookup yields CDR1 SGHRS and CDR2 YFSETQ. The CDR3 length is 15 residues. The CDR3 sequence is CASSYGQSDGETQYF. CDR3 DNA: TGCGCCAGCAGCTATGGACAATCGGATGGAGAGACCCAGTACTTC.

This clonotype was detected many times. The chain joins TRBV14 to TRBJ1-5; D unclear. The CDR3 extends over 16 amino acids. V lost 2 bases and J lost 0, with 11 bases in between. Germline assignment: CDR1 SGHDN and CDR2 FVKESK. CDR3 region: CASSQKRLPSNQPQHF. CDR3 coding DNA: TGTGCCAGCAGCCAAAAGCGACTCCCTAGCAATCAGCCCCAGCATTTT. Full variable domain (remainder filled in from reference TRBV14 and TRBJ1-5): EAGVTQFPSHSVIEKGQTVTLRCDPISGHDNLYWYRRVMGKEIKFLLHFVKESKQDESGMPNNRFLAERTGGTYSTLKVQPAELEDSGVYFCASSQKRLPSNQPQHFGDGTRLSIL.

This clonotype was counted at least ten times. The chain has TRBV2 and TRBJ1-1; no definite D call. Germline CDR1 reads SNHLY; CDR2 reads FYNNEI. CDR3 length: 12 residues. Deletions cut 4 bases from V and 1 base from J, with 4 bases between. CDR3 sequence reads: CASSAGNTEAFF. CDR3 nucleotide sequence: TGTGCCAGCAGTGCTGGGAACACTGAAGCTTTCTTT. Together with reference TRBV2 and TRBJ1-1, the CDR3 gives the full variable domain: EPEVTQTPSHQVTQMGQEVILRCVPISNHLYFYWYRQILGQKVEFLVSFYNNEISEKSEIFDDQFSVERPDGSNFTLKIRSTKLEDSAMYFCASSAGNTEAFFGQGTRLTVV.

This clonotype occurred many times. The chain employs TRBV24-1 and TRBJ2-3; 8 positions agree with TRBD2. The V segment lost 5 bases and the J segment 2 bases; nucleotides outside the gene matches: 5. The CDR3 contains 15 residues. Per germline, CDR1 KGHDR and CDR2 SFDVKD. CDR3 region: CATSADGGVTDTQYF. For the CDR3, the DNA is TGTGCCACCAGTGCCGACGGGGGGGTCACAGATACGCAGTATTTT.

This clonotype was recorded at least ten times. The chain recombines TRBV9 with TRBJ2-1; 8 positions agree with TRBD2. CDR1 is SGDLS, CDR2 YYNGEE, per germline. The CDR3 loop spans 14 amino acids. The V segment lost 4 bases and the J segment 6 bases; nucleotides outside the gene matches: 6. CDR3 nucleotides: TGTGCCAGCAGCACAACCGGGGGGGGCAATGAGCAGTTCTTC. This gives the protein CASSTTGGGNEQFF. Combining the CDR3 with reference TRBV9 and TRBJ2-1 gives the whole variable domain DSGVTQTPKHLITATGQRVTLRCSPRSGDLSVYWYQQSLDQGLQFLIQYYNGEERAKGNILERFSAQQFPDLHSELNLSSLELGDSALYFCASSTTGGGNEQFFGPGTRLTVL.

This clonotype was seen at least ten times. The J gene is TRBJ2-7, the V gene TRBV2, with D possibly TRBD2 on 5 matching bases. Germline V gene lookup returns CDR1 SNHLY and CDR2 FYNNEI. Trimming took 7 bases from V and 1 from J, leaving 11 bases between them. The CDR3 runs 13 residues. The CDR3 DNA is TGTGCCAGCAAAAGGGAGCAGTCCTACGAGCAGTACTTC. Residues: CASKREQSYEQYF.

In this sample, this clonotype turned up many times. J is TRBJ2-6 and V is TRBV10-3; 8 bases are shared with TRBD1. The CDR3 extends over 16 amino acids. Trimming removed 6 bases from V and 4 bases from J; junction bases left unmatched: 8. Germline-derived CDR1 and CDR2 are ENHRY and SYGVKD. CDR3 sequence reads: CAIRAGGAKGANVLTF. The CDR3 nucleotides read TGTGCCATCAGGGCAGGGGGCGCGAAAGGGGCCAACGTCCTGACTTTC.

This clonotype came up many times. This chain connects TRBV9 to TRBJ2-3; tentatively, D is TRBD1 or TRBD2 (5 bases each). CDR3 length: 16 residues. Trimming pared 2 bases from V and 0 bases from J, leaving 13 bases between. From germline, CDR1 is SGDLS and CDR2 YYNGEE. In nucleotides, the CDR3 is TGTGCCAGCAGCGTTGGACCCGGGGCGAGCACAGATACGCAGTATTTT. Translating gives CASSVGPGASTDTQYF.

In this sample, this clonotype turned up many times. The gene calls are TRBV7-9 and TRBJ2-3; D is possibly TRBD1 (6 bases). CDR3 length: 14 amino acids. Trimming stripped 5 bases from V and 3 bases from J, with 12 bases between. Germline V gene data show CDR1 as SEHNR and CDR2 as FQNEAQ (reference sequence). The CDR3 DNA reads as TGTGCCAGCAGCCTAAATACAGGGACAGATACGCAGTATTTT. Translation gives CASSLNTGTDTQYF.